This entry concerns a single T cell receptor beta chain. This clone's antigen is unknown. The sample holds no much larger clone one base away, and base qualities are not on file. The library was obtained by 5' RACE. The sequencing machine was an Illumina HiSeq 2500. A second PCR of about 7 to 12 cycles was run with a J-beta primer mix and a sample-barcoded 5' primer. Each TCR beta cDNA molecule received a unique molecular identifier from a template-switch 5' adaptor carrying 12 random nucleotides. Each sample yielded at least 2.5 million CDR3-containing paired-end reads. First-strand cDNA was synthesized from all RNA with the Mint cDNA synthesis kit, primed by a TRBC-specific oligonucleotide. Following uracil-DNA glycosylase treatment, all cDNA underwent a first 18-cycle PCR with the universal primers M1SS and BC2_uni_R. Turning to the authors' computational methods: For normalization, 1 million high-quality reads, each with a distinct molecular identifier, were randomly selected from each sample. Instead of being binned into consensus sequences, reads that shared molecular identifiers were thrown out. MiTCR, with a Q25 quality threshold and the strictest error-elimination algorithm, was used for CDR3 identification, clonotype clustering and error correction. A nonparametric unseen species model using Euler transformation provided a lower-bound estimate of total TCR beta diversity. Clones were called with MiXCR by TCRdb after fastp trimmed the public reads at Q25, and only in-frame beta chains were retained. Each entry is one CDR3 protein sequence, shown with its most common DNA and genes. TCRdb, not the original authors, processed these V and J calls. For this sample there are some 1 million distinct CDR3 sequences; 45% appear just once. The top ten hold under 20% of the sample.

The data were taken from a study of blood T cells in healthy people across ages (dated by TCRdb to the mid-2010s). Looking at the study overall: In model experiments, template switching captured roughly one uniquely barcoded TCR beta cDNA molecule for every two T cells. Using deep sequencing normalized with unique cDNA molecular identifiers, the study measured how TCR beta repertoire diversity changes with age. Four age groups were formed from the donors: young (average roughly 15 years), middle-aged (roughly 38), aged (roughly 58) and long-lived (roughly 81). To avoid experimental bias, donors of different ages were randomly spread across the sequencing lanes. Using the same blood draw, the study looked at two additional independent replicas of 1 million unique cDNA reads for two donors, one aged 18 to 30 and the other aged 80 or older.

The paper's findings and limits, for the study overall: The long-lived group showed more naive CD4+ T cells, fewer expanded clones and increased TCR diversity than the aged group, suggesting age selection. Because the CMV infection status of the donors was unknown, age-related changes in expanded clonotypes may potentially have been confounded. Total diversity estimates from one million sequenced T cells were considered lower bounds and underestimates. Since profiling was done on bulk unsorted PBMCs, naive and antigen-experienced compartments could not be conclusively compared. Observed TCR beta diversity per million T cells fell roughly linearly with age, and a significant reduction was already apparent by age about 43. The percentage of naive T cells measured by flow cytometry correlated strongly with observed TCR beta diversity.

The roughly 42 donors, aged about 6 to 95 years, were systemically healthy Caucasian individuals from Russia. About 10 milliliters of peripheral blood were collected from each donor into EDTA-treated Vacutainer tubes. Ficoll-Paque density-gradient centrifugation was used to isolate PBMCs, with at least 6 million obtained per sample. Trizol reagent was used to extract total RNA from PBMCs, with at least 6 micrograms per sample. For every donor, an aliquot of PBMCs went through flow cytometry to measure the percentages of naive CD45RAhigh/CD27high T cells. The sample was blood. The source of this sequence is a woman between 55 and 75 years old in good health.

The nucleotides read TGTGCCGGCTCAGGCAATAATCAGCCCCAGCATTTT. This codes for CAGSGNNQPQHF. The chain was built from TRBV2 and TRBJ1-5, with the D gene uncertain. The germline V gene sets CDR1 to SNHLY and CDR2 to FYNNEI. Trimming costs V 11 bases and J 4 bases, and their ends lie 12 bases apart. Including the terminal cysteine and phenylalanine, the CDR3 comprises 12 residues. Only CDR3 DNA remains: 36 bases, in frame from the first base.